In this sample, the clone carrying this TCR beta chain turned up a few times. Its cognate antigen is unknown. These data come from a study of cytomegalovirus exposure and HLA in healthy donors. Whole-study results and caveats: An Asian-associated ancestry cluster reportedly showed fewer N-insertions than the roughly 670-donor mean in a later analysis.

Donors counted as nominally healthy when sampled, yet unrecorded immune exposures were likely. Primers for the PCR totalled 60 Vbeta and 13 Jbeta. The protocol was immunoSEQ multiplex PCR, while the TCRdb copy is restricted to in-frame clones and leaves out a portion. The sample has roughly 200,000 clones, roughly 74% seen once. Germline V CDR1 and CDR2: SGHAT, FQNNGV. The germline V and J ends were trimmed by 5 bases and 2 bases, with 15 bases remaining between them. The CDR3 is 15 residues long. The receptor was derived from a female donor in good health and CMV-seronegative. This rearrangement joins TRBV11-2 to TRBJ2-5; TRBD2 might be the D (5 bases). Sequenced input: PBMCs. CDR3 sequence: CASSKLGRSQETQYF. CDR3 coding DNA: TGTGCCAGCAGCAAACTAGGGAGATCTCAAGAGACCCAGTACTTC. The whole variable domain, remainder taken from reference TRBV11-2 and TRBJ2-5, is EAGVAQSPRYKIIEKRQSVAFWCNPISGHATLYWYQQILGQGPKLLIQFQNNGVVDDSQLPKDRFSAERLKGVDSTLKIQPAKLEDSAVYLCASSKLGRSQETQYFGPGTRLLVL.